These 23 T cell receptor beta chains were sequenced from one sample in a study of T cells after yellow fever vaccination. MiXCR was run by TCRdb on the 5' RACE reads, yielding one entry per CDR3 protein. There are some 400,000 distinct CDR3 sequences in the sample; 18% occur only once, and roughly a sixth lies in the top ten. Specimen: PBMCs, collected before the yellow fever booster vaccination. All receptors come from a man between 18 and 29 years old who received the YFV17D yellow fever vaccine.

V is TRBV29-1 and J is TRBJ1-4; 10 bases align to TRBD1. The CDR3 length is 14 residues. CDR1 and CDR2 (germline): SQVTM, ANQGSEA. The V and J ends lost 6 bases and 8 bases, in that order; junction bases with no gene match: 9. CDR3 sequence reads: CSVAPDRGVEKLFF. In DNA form, the CDR3 reads TGCAGCGTAGCCCCGGACAGGGGGGTGGAAAAACTGTTTTTT.

The rearrangement links TRBV7-9 to TRBJ2-2, with D unresolved. This CDR3 is built from 12 residues. Germline V CDR1 and CDR2: SEHNR, FQNEAQ (reference sequence). Trimming left V 9 bases short and J 2 bases short, with 7 bases between. The CDR3 bases are TGTGCCAGGGGGAAAAACACCGGGGAGCTGTTTTTT. Residues: CARGKNTGELFF.

This chain joins TRBV7-2 and TRBJ2-3; a possible D gene is TRBD2 (5 bases). The CDR3 loop spans 13 amino acids. V lost 2 bases and J 6 bases, leaving 9 bases between the germline ends. Germline V gene lookup returns CDR1 SGHTA and CDR2 FQGNSA. The CDR3 region has the DNA TGTGCCAGCAGCTTAAACTCGGGGGATACGCAGTATTTT. Protein product: CASSLNSGDTQYF.

To note about this clonotype: A single base separates this from a much larger clone, so it may be a read error. The V and J genes are TRBV7-9 and TRBJ2-3; TRBD2 aligns across 11 bases. Germline V CDR1 and CDR2: SEHNR, FQNEAQ (reference sequence). The CDR3 consists of 17 residues. In DNA form, the CDR3 reads TGTGCCAGCAGCTCGAGCGGGACTAGCGGACCCACAGATACGCAGGATTTT. It yields the protein CASSSSGTSGPTDTQDF.

The chain joins TRBV5-4 to TRBJ2-1, with D perhaps TRBD1 (5 bases). This CDR3 is built from 13 residues. V was clipped by 4 bases and J by 6 bases, with 11 bases between them. Per the germline V gene, CDR1 is SGHNT and CDR2 is YYREEE (reference sequence). The chain's CDR3 is CASSHDSPNEQFF. The CDR3 DNA reads as TGTGCCAGCAGCCACGACAGCCCCAATGAGCAGTTCTTC.

The chain employs TRBV11-2 and TRBJ2-1, with TRBD1 matching over 7 bases. The CDR3 extends over 16 amino acids. Germline CDR1 and CDR2: SGHAT and FQNNGV. After removal of 4 bases from V and 0 bases from J, the junction contained 6 bases not matched to a gene. In DNA, the CDR3 is TGTGCCAGCAGCTGGAGACAGGGCAGCTCCTACAATGAGCAGTTCTTC. Its translation is CASSWRQGSSYNEQFF.

This clonotype showed up just a few times. This sequence joins TRBV5-1 and TRBJ2-1; D tentatively fits TRBD1 or TRBD2 (5 bases each). The germline gives CDR1 SGHRS, CDR2 YFSETQ. The CDR3 extends over 15 amino acids. Trimming removed 3 bases at V and 8 bases at J, with 18 bases between. In nucleotides, the CDR3 is TGCGCCAGCAGCTCCCCCGGGACCCCCGTCGATGAGCAGTTCTTC. This sequence encodes CASSSPGTPVDEQFF.

Only a few counts were recorded for this clonotype. The V gene is TRBV10-3, the J gene TRBJ1-1, with D possibly matching TRBD1 (6 bases). This CDR3 is built from 13 residues. The germline V and J ends were trimmed by 6 bases and 1 base, with 9 bases remaining between them. Germline V gene data show CDR1 as ENHRY and CDR2 as SYGVKD. CDR3 coding DNA: TGTGCCATCAGACAGGGAGAGAACACTGAAGCTTTCTTT. The encoded protein is CAIRQGENTEAFF.

The rearrangement joins TRBV10-2 to TRBJ1-2; TRBD1 matches 8 bases. CDR1 is WSHSY, CDR2 SAAADI, per germline. The ends lost 0 bases at V and 3 bases at J; junction bases unmatched: 3. The CDR3 runs 15 residues. In DNA form, the CDR3 reads TGCGCCAGCAGTGAGTCGAACAGGGGGTACTATGGCTACACCTTC. Translation: CASSESNRGYYGYTF.

This clonotype showed up just a few times. The chain employs TRBV29-1 and TRBJ2-3; 11 nucleotides agree with TRBD2. The CDR3 is 15 residues long. Germline values: CDR1 SQVTM, CDR2 ANQGSEA. Unmatched junction bases numbered 7, after V lost 4 bases and J lost 4 bases. The CDR3 sequence: CSVGIAGGRADTQYF. CDR3 in DNA: TGCAGCGTTGGAATAGCGGGGGGGCGGGCAGATACGCAGTATTTT.

V gene TRBV11-2 combines with J gene TRBJ2-6; D is perhaps TRBD1 (6 bases). Germline loops: CDR1 SGHAT, CDR2 FQNNGV. This CDR3 is 18 amino acids long. Trimming took 5 bases from V and 0 from J, leaving 17 bases between them. The CDR3 sequence: CASSPGQLIPSGANVLTF. DNA of the CDR3: TGTGCCAGCAGCCCTGGACAGCTTATCCCCTCTGGGGCCAACGTCCTGACTTTC.

This clonotype was found once. This CDR3 is CASSLVGRELFF. In DNA form, the CDR3 reads TGTGCCAGCAGTTTAGTAGGCAGGGAGCTGTTTTTT. This chain joins TRBV6-2 or TRBV6-3 and TRBJ2-2; D gene uncertain. Per the germline V gene, CDR1 is MNHEY and CDR2 is SVGEGT. With 4 bases removed from V and 9 bases from J, the gap between germline ends came to 9 bases. The CDR3 is 12 residues long.

This sequence joins TRBV30 and TRBJ1-5; D is perhaps TRBD1 (6 bases). This CDR3 has 12 residues. V dropped 5 bases and J dropped 4 bases, with 9 bases sitting between them. Germline V gives CDR1 GTSNPN, CDR2 SVGIG (reference sequence). This CDR3 reads CAWEGENQPQHF. CDR3 DNA sequence: TGTGCCTGGGAGGGGGAGAATCAGCCCCAGCATTTT.

The rearrangement uses TRBV6-2 or TRBV6-3 and TRBJ1-1; TRBD1 aligns across 9 bases. The CDR3 length is 16 residues. The V segment lost 5 bases and the J segment 4 bases; nucleotides outside the gene matches: 11. Germline-derived CDR1 and CDR2 are MNHEY and SVGEGT. This chain's CDR3 is CASSQRTGGVGTEAFF. The CDR3 DNA reads TGTGCCAGCAGTCAACGTACAGGGGGCGTGGGCACTGAAGCTTTCTTT.

CDR3 in DNA: TGTGCCAGCAGCTTAGCGGGACAGGAATACTATGGCTACACCTTC. Translation gives CASSLAGQEYYGYTF. The chain employs TRBV7-9 and TRBJ1-2; 8 bases are a match to TRBD1. Trimming cost V 0 bases and J 3 bases; bases outside gene matches: 3. The CDR3 runs to 15 residues. CDR1 is SEHNR, CDR2 FQNEAQ, per germline (reference sequence). The whole variable domain, filled in from reference TRBV7-9 and TRBJ1-2, reads DTGVSQNPRHKITKRGQNVTFRCDPISEHNRLYWYRQTLGQGPEFLTYFQNEAQLEKSRLLSDRFSAERPKGSFSTLEIQRTEQGDSAMYLCASSLAGQEYYGYTFGSGTRLTVV.

This clonotype showed up just a few times. The chain joins TRBV6-5 to TRBJ2-7, with D hard to call. The germline V gene has CDR1 MNHEY and CDR2 SVGAGI. CDR3 length: 13 residues. Trimming stripped 2 bases from V and 5 bases from J, with 10 bases between. The CDR3 DNA follows: TGTGCCAGCAGTTACAGCAGAAGTAACGAGCAGTACTTC. Translation gives CASSYSRSNEQYF.

J is TRBJ1-5 and V is TRBV7-9; weak D call: TRBD1 (6 bases). Per the germline V gene, CDR1 is SEHNR and CDR2 is FQNEAQ (reference sequence). The CDR3 contains 13 residues. The V gene lost 3 bases and the J gene lost 9 bases, with 12 bases spanning the gap. In nucleotides, the CDR3 is TGTGCCAGCAGCTTGGAGGGAGGGGGGCCCCAGCATTTT. Protein: CASSLEGGGPQHF. The full variable domain, with the rest looked up from reference TRBV7-9 and TRBJ1-5, is DTGVSQNPRHKITKRGQNVTFRCDPISEHNRLYWYRQTLGQGPEFLTYFQNEAQLEKSRLLSDRFSAERPKGSFSTLEIQRTEQGDSAMYLCASSLEGGGPQHFGDGTRLSIL.

The chain uses TRBV12-3 or TRBV12-4 and TRBJ1-4; no clear D gene. V gave up 2 bases and J gave up 0 bases, with 7 bases separating them. The CDR3 length is 15 residues. The CDR3 protein is CASSLNGATNEKLFF. For the CDR3, the DNA is TGTGCCAGCAGTTTAAACGGTGCAACTAATGAAAAACTGTTTTTT.

This CDR3 is CSAPGGTGGSRGNQPQHF. The CDR3, as DNA: TGCAGTGCTCCGGGCGGGACAGGGGGGAGTAGGGGCAATCAGCCCCAGCATTTT. The chain links TRBV20-1 to TRBJ1-5, with 11 bases matching TRBD1. CDR1 and CDR2 (germline): DFQATT, SNEGSKA (reference sequence). J gave up 2 bases and V 5 bases, and 14 bases lay outside the gene matches. The CDR3 runs 18 residues.

This sequence joins TRBV11-2 and TRBJ2-1; D is possibly TRBD2 (6 bases). Looked up from germline, CDR1 is SGHAT and CDR2 is FQNNGV. The CDR3 consists of 15 residues. V was shortened by 5 bases and J by 1 base, with 12 bases between the two germline ends. The DNA of the CDR3 is TGTGCCAGCAGCGTAATCCGGGGGTCCTACAATGAGCAGTTCTTC. It encodes CASSVIRGSYNEQFF.

This clonotype was counted only a few times. The rearrangement joins TRBV4-1 to TRBJ1-4; possible D gene TRBD1, 6 bases. This CDR3 has 15 residues. CDR1 is MGHRA, CDR2 YSYEKL, per germline. Trimming removed 8 bases from V and 8 bases from J, with 21 bases in between. The CDR3 DNA reads as TGCGCCAGCGCCAGATATTCAGGGGTGGGGGAAAAACTGTTTTTT. It specifies CASARYSGVGEKLFF.

This clonotype was recorded a few times. The chain joins TRBV4-3 to TRBJ1-2; TRBD1 might be the D (5 bases). This CDR3 is built from 20 residues. Trimming took 0 bases from V and 4 from J, leaving 27 bases between them. Germline V gene lookup returns CDR1 LGHNA and CDR2 YSLEER. Written as DNA, the CDR3 is TGCGCCAGCAGCCAAGAAGGAGGACGGGTGTTGGGGCATGGGGCCTATGGCTACACCTTC. Its translation: CASSQEGGRVLGHGAYGYTF.

V is TRBV7-3 and J is TRBJ2-6; D possibly uses TRBD1 or TRBD2 (6 bases each). The CDR3 covers 17 residues. Deletions cut 3 bases from V and 1 base from J, with 13 bases between. Looked up from germline, CDR1 is SGHTA and CDR2 is FQGTGA. The CDR3: CASSFGGLPSGANVLTF. For the CDR3, the DNA is TGTGCCAGCAGCTTCGGGGGCTTGCCGTCTGGGGCCAACGTCCTGACTTTC.